This TCR beta chain stems from a study of blood T cell repertoires in COVID-19. Turning to the study itself: Whether acute or convalescent, the COVID-19 samples came from the United States, Italy and Spain.

Methods used by the authors: Estimates of nucleated cell counts were drawn from the amplification of reference gene primers. TCRdb's table, derived via immunoSEQ multiplex PCR, lists solely in-frame clones and lacks some. Clone size and V and J calls were adopted from that table, with D and trimming inferred from the DNA. The sample holds fewer than 300,000 clones, roughly 90% seen once. The CDR3 runs to 14 residues. From germline, CDR1 is SNHLY and CDR2 FYNNEI. V was trimmed by 2 bases and J by 4 bases, leaving 11 bases between them. The gene calls are TRBV2 and TRBJ1-2; possibly TRBD1 for D (5 bases). The receptor was derived from a woman in her twenties or thirties with COVID-19, enrolled during active disease. The source material was peripheral blood. CDR3 coding DNA: TGTGCCAGCAGTGAACTCCAGGGAACCTATGGCTACACCTTC. This sequence encodes CASSELQGTYGYTF.